These 20 T cell receptor beta chains share one sample of origin, sequenced in a study of T cell responses to AZD1222 COVID-19 vaccine. TCRdb's table, derived via immunoSEQ multiplex PCR, lists solely in-frame clones and lacks some. The data show about 61,000 clones, around 82% seen once. Sequenced material: peripheral blood, taken 28 days after the second AZD1222 dose. The receptor source for this set is an adult who received the AZD1222 COVID-19 vaccine.

This clone has ten or more counts. The genes are TRBV19 and TRBJ1-3, with D unresolved. Looked up from germline, CDR1 is LNHDA and CDR2 is SQIVND (reference sequence). The CDR3 runs to 16 residues. Trimming removed 3 bases at V and 1 base at J, with 13 bases between. This CDR3 reads CASSMGTPNSGNTIYF. The CDR3, as DNA: TGTGCCAGTAGTATGGGCACCCCCAATTCTGGAAACACCATATATTTT.

V gene TRBV2 combines with J gene TRBJ1-2; 7 bases fit TRBD1. The CDR3 loop spans 15 amino acids. The V gene end was trimmed by 5 bases and the J gene end by 3 bases; junction bases not matched to a gene: 9. Germline CDR1 SNHLY, CDR2 FYNNEI. DNA of the CDR3: TGTGCCAGCAGTTCGAGGCAGGGGGAGTACTATGGCTACACCTTC. Amino acid sequence: CASSSRQGEYYGYTF.

This clone was counted a few times. V gene TRBV4-2 combines with J gene TRBJ1-5; D is unclear. This CDR3 is 15 amino acids long. The V gene's germline CDR1 is LGHNA and CDR2 YNFKEQ. V lost 0 bases, J lost 4 bases, and 10 bases lay in between. CDR3 residues: CASSQERRGNQPQHF. CDR3 bases: TGTGCCAGCAGCCAAGAAAGGCGCGGAAATCAGCCCCAGCATTTT.

J is TRBJ2-5 and V is TRBV6-2 or TRBV6-3; 9 nucleotides line up with TRBD1. Germline values: CDR1 MNHEY, CDR2 SVGEGT. The CDR3 runs to 18 residues. The J segment lost 0 bases and the V segment lost 2 bases, leaving 10 bases of the junction unmatched. The CDR3 region has the DNA TGTGCCAGCAGTTACATGGACAGGGGTCAAGGGTACCAAGAGACCCAGTACTTC. It encodes CASSYMDRGQGYQETQYF.

This clone was seen a few times. The J gene is TRBJ2-7, the V gene TRBV11-1, with a weak D call TRBD2 (5 bases). This CDR3 is 15 amino acids long. V was clipped by 1 base and J by 4 bases, with 14 bases between them. Germline values: CDR1 SGHAT, CDR2 FQDESV (reference sequence). CDR3 amino acids: CASSLGTGSSYEQYF. CDR3 nucleotide sequence: TGTGCCAGCAGCTTAGGGACTGGGTCGTCTTACGAGCAGTACTTC.

The chain couples TRBV7-9 to TRBJ2-3, with a possible D match to TRBD2 (5 bases). From germline, CDR1 is SEHNR and CDR2 FQNEAQ (reference sequence). Trimming took 5 bases from V and 2 from J, leaving 17 bases between them. The length of the CDR3 is 16 residues. The CDR3 loop reads CASSTRRTGLTDTQYF. The CDR3 nucleotides read TGTGCCAGCAGCACCCGACGGACTGGGCTCACAGATACGCAGTATTTT.

The rearrangement joins TRBV28 to TRBJ1-4; TRBD1 matches at 8 bases. Germline V gene data show CDR1 as MDHEN and CDR2 as SYDVKM. V shed 5 bases and J 3 bases; nucleotides not matched to a gene: 5. The CDR3 length is 15 residues. As DNA, the CDR3 is TGTGCCAGCAGTGGACAGGGCAGAGCTAATGAAAAACTGTTTTTT. Its translation is CASSGQGRANEKLFF.

The J gene is TRBJ1-4, the V gene TRBV18, with D unclear. This CDR3 contains 15 residues. Germline CDR1 reads KGHSH; CDR2 reads LQKENI. V shed 2 bases and J shed 0 bases, with 7 bases lying between them. The CDR3 here is CASSPSPSTNEKLFF. The CDR3, as DNA: TGTGCCAGCTCACCAAGCCCATCAACTAATGAAAAACTGTTTTTT.

This chain uses TRBV4-3 with TRBJ2-2; a weak D match, TRBD2 (6 bases). With 0 bases removed from V and 4 bases from J, the gap between germline ends came to 12 bases. Germline CDR1 LGHNA, CDR2 YSLEER. The CDR3 length is 16 residues. CDR3 sequence: CASSQDIAVPTGELFF. DNA for the CDR3: TGCGCCAGCAGCCAAGATATAGCGGTTCCCACCGGGGAGCTGTTTTTT.

The chain links TRBV6-7 to TRBJ2-7; 7 bases are shared with TRBD1. TRBV6-7 is noted as an ORF with a role that remains uncertain. The ends lost 4 bases at V and 0 bases at J; junction bases unmatched: 0. This CDR3 has 13 residues. The CDR3 sequence: CASSWDSSYEQYF. Here the CDR3 DNA reads TGTGCCAGCAGTTGGGACAGCTCCTACGAGCAGTACTTC.

This clone was seen just once. The chain couples TRBV19 to TRBJ2-7; D might be TRBD1 (6 bases). The CDR3 is made up of 12 amino acids. Per the germline V gene, CDR1 is LNHDA and CDR2 is SQIVND (reference sequence). V lost 6 bases, J lost 5 bases, and 11 bases lay in between. The CDR3 region has the DNA TGTGCCAGTAGACAGGGTTCCCACGAGCAGTACTTC. As protein: CASRQGSHEQYF.

V usage is TRBV29-1 and J usage is TRBJ2-5; 7 bases are shared with TRBD1. Per the germline V gene, CDR1 is SQVTM and CDR2 is ANQGSEA. CDR3 size: 13 residues. With 5 bases clipped from V and 10 bases from J, the junction kept 13 bases outside the gene matches. Here the CDR3 reads CSVILQGRGVQYF. CDR3 in DNA: TGCAGCGTTATCTTACAGGGGAGAGGGGTCCAGTACTTC.

The J gene is TRBJ2-7, the V gene TRBV19; D is ambiguous. The CDR3 runs to 15 residues. CDR1 LNHDA and CDR2 SQIVND come from the germline V gene (reference sequence). Deletions cut 8 bases from V and 0 bases from J, with 17 bases between. In nucleotides, the CDR3 is TGTGCCAGTTCGTATGCGGCAGAGAGCTCCTACGAGCAGTACTTC. The encoded protein is CASSYAAESSYEQYF.

The chain is built from TRBV12-3 or TRBV12-4 and TRBJ2-5; D is unresolved. Trimming cost V 1 base and J 10 bases, with 7 bases left between them. CDR3 length equals 11 residues. CDR3 DNA sequence: TGTGCCAGCAGTTTAGGGGGTATCCAGTACTTC. Translating it yields CASSLGGIQYF.

J is TRBJ1-1 and V is TRBV6-5; D not resolved. The CDR3 has 15 amino acids. The germline V gene encodes CDR1 MNHEY and CDR2 SVGAGI. V lost 7 bases to trimming and J lost 0 bases, with 15 bases between them. The DNA of the CDR3 is TGTGCCAGCACCGGCCTGGGTTCTGTGAACACTGAAGCTTTCTTT. Residues: CASTGLGSVNTEAFF.

V gene TRBV6-5 combines with J gene TRBJ2-1; tentatively, D is TRBD1 (6 bases). Germline V gives CDR1 MNHEY, CDR2 SVGAGI. The CDR3 sequence is 11 residues long. V dropped 10 bases and J dropped 4 bases, with 8 bases sitting between them. In DNA form, the CDR3 reads TGTGCCACCCAGGGGTACAATGAGCAGTTCTTC. Translation gives CATQGYNEQFF.

The V call is TRBV28, the J call TRBJ1-2; 7 bases are shared with TRBD1. V lost 4 bases, J lost 4 bases, and 9 bases stayed unmatched. CDR1 is MDHEN, CDR2 SYDVKM, per germline. CDR3 length: 15 amino acids. CDR3 DNA: TGTGCCAGCAGTTCCGCCCCGGGACAGACCTATGGCTACACCTTC. Amino acids: CASSSAPGQTYGYTF.

The chain combines TRBV3-1 (or the pseudogene TRBV3-2) with TRBJ1-1; tentatively, D is TRBD1 (6 bases). This CDR3 contains 15 residues. The V gene's germline CDR1 is LGHDT and CDR2 YNNKEL (reference sequence). Trimming stripped 1 base from V and 4 bases from J, with 13 bases between. DNA of the CDR3: TGTGCCAGCAGCCAAGTGTCAGGGGCGGGCACTGAAGCTTTCTTT. As protein: CASSQVSGAGTEAFF.

J is TRBJ1-1 and V is TRBV2; D call uncertain. Germline CDR1 reads SNHLY; CDR2 reads FYNNEI. The V gene lost 2 bases and the J gene lost 0 bases, with 13 bases spanning the gap. The CDR3 runs to 16 residues. CDR3 protein: CASSEWVPPLNTEAFF. CDR3 nucleotides: TGTGCCAGCAGTGAATGGGTCCCTCCCCTGAACACTGAAGCTTTCTTT.

The CDR3 loop reads CASSFPLGRNNEKLFF. Here the CDR3 DNA reads TGTGCCAGCAGTTTCCCCCTCGGGCGGAATAATGAAAAACTGTTTTTT. The chain combines TRBV28 with TRBJ1-4; D not resolved. CDR1 and CDR2 from the germline V gene are MDHEN and SYDVKM. Trimming took 3 bases from V and 4 from J, leaving 15 bases between them. This CDR3 has 16 residues.